This T cell receptor (beta chain) was sequenced for a study of T cells in tumors after PD-1 blockade. The CDR3 consists of 14 residues. Trimming removed 4 bases from V and 9 bases from J, with 18 bases in between. Germline V lookup: CDR1 MNHNY, CDR2 SVGAGI (reference sequence). Sequencing was performed with immunoSEQ multiplex PCR; in TCRdb, only in-frame clones are kept and a portion is missing. The profile shows around 50,000 clones, more than 70% of them singletons. The source material was PBMCs, sampled before anti-PD-1 treatment. This TCR derives from a human donor with basal cell carcinoma. The chain combines TRBV6-6 with TRBJ1-1; tentatively, D is TRBD1 (5 bases). CDR3 in DNA: TGTGCCAGCAGTTTATCCATTCAGGGAATACAAGCTTTCTTT. It codes for CASSLSIQGIQAFF.